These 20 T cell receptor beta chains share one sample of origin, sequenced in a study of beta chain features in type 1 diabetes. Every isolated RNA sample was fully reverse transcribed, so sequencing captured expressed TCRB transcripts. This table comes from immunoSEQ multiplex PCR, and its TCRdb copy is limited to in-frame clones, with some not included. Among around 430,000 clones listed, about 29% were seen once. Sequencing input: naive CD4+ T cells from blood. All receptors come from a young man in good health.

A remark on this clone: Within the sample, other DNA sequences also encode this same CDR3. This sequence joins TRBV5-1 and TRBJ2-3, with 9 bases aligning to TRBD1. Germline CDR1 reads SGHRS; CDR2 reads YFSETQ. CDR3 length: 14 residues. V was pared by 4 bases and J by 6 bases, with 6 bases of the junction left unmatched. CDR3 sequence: CASSLGQGSDTQYF. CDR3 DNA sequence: TGCGCCAGCAGCCTGGGACAGGGTTCCGATACGCAGTATTTT.

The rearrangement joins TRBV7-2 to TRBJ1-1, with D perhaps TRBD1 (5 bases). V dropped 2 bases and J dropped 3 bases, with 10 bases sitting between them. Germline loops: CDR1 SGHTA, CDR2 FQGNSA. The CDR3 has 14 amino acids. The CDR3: CASSLQGKDTEAFF. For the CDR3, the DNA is TGTGCCAGCAGCTTACAGGGAAAGGACACTGAAGCTTTCTTT.

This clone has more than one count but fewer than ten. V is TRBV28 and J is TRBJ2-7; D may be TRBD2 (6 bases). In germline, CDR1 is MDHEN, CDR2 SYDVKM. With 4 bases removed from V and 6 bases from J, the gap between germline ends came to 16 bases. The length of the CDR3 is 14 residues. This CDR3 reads CASSSAGTQVEQYF. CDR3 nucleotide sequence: TGTGCCAGCAGTTCCGCCGGGACTCAAGTCGAGCAGTACTTC.

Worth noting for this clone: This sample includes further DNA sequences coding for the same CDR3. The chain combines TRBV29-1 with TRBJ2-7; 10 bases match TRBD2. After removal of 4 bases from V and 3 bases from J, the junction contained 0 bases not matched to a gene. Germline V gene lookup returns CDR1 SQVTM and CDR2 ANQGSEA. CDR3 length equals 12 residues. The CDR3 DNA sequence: TGCAGCGTTGGGACTAGCGGCTACGAGCAGTACTTC. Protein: CSVGTSGYEQYF.

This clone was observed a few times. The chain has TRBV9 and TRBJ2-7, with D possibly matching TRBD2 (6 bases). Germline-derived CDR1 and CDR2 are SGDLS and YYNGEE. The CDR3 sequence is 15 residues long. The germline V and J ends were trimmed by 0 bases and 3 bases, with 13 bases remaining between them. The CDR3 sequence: CASSVGSGTLYEQYF. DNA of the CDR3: TGTGCCAGCAGCGTAGGGTCAGGGACTCTCTACGAGCAGTACTTC.

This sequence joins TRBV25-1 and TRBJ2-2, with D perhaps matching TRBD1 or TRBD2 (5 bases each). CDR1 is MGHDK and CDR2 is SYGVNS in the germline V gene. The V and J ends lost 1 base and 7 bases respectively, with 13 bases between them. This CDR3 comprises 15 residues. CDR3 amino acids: CASSELGRENGELFF. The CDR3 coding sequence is TGTGCCAGCAGTGAATTGGGCAGGGAGAACGGGGAGCTGTTTTTT.

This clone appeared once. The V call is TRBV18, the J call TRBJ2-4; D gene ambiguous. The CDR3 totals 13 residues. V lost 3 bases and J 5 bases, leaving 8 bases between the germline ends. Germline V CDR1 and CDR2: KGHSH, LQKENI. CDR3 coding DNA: TGTGCCAGCTCACCCCCGGTAGAAAACATTCAGTACTTC. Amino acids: CASSPPVENIQYF.

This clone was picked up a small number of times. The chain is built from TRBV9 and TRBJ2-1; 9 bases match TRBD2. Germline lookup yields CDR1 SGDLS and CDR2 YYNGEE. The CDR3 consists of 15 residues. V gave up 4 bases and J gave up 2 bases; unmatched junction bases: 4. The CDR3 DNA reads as TGTGCCAGCAGCATTAGCGGGAGTGCCTACAATGAGCAGTTCTTC. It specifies CASSISGSAYNEQFF.

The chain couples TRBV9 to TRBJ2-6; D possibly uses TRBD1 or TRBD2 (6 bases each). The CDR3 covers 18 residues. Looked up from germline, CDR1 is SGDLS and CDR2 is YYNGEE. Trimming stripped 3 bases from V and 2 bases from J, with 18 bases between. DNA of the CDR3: TGTGCCAGCAGCGCGGGCGGGACACCGGCAACTGGGGCCAACGTCCTGACTTTC. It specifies CASSAGGTPATGANVLTF. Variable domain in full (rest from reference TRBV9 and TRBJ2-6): DSGVTQTPKHLITATGQRVTLRCSPRSGDLSVYWYQQSLDQGLQFLIQYYNGEERAKGNILERFSAQQFPDLHSELNLSSLELGDSALYFCASSAGGTPATGANVLTFGAGSRLTVL.

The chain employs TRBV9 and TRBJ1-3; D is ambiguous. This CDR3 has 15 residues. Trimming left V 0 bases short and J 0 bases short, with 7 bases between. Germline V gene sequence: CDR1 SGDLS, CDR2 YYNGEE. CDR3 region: CASSVVDNSGNTIYF. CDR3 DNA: TGTGCCAGCAGCGTAGTCGACAACTCTGGAAACACCATATATTTT.

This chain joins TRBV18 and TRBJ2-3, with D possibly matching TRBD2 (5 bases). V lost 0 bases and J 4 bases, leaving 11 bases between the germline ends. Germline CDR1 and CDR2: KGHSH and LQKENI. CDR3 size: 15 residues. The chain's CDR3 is CASSPPSGIADTQYF. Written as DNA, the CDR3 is TGTGCCAGCTCACCACCGTCGGGGATTGCAGATACGCAGTATTTT.

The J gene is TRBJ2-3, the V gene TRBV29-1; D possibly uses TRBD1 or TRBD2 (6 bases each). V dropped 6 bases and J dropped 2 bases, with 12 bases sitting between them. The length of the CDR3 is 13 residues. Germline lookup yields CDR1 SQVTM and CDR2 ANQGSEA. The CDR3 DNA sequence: TGCAGCGTCGCGGGACACCTCACAGATACGCAGTATTTT. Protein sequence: CSVAGHLTDTQYF.

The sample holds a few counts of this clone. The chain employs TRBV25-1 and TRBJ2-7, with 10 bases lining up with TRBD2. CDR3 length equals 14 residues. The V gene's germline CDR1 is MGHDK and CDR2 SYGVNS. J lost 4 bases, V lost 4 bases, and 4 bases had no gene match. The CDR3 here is CASSVASGGYEQYF. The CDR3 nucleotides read TGTGCCAGCAGTGTCGCTAGCGGGGGTTACGAGCAGTACTTC.

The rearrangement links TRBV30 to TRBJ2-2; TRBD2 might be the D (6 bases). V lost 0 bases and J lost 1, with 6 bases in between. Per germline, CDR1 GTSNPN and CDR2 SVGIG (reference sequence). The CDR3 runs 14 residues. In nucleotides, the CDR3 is TGTGCCTGGAGTGTCGGGAGGAACACCGGGGAGCTGTTTTTT. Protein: CAWSVGRNTGELFF.

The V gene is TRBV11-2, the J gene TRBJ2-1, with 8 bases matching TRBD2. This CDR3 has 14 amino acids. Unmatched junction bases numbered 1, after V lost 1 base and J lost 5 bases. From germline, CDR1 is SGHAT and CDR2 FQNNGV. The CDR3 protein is CASSLALADNEQFF. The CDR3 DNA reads TGTGCCAGCAGCTTAGCACTAGCGGACAATGAGCAGTTCTTC.

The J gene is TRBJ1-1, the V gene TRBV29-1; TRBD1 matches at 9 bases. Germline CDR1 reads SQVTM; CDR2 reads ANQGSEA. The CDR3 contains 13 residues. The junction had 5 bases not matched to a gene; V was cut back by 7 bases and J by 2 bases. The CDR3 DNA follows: TGCAGCGCTAGACAGGGGGGAAACACTGAAGCTTTCTTT. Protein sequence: CSARQGGNTEAFF.

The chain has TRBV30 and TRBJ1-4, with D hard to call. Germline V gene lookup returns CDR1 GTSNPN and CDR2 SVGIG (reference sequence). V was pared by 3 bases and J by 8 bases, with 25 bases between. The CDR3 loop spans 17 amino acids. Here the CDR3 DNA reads TGTGCCTGGAGCCCCTACGGTCCGTCGTTCGGAGGGGAAAAACTGTTTTTT. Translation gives CAWSPYGPSFGGEKLFF.

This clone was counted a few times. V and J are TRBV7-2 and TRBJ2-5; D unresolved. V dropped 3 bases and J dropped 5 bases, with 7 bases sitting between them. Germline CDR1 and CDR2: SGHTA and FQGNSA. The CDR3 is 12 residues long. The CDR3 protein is CASSFVLETQYF. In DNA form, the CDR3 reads TGTGCCAGCAGCTTTGTATTGGAGACCCAGTACTTC.

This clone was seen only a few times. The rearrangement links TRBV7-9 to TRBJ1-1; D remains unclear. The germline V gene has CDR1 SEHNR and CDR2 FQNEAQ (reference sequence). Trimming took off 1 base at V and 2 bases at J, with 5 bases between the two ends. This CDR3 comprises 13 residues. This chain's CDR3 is CASSLGFNTEAFF. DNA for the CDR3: TGTGCCAGCAGCTTAGGGTTTAACACTGAAGCTTTCTTT.

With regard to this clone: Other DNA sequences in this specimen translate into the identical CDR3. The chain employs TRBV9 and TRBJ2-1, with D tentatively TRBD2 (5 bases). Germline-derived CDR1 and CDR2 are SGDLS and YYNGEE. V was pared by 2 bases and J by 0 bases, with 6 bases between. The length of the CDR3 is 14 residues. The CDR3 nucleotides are TGTGCCAGCAGCGTCGGAGGCTCCTACAATGAGCAGTTCTTC. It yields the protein CASSVGGSYNEQFF.